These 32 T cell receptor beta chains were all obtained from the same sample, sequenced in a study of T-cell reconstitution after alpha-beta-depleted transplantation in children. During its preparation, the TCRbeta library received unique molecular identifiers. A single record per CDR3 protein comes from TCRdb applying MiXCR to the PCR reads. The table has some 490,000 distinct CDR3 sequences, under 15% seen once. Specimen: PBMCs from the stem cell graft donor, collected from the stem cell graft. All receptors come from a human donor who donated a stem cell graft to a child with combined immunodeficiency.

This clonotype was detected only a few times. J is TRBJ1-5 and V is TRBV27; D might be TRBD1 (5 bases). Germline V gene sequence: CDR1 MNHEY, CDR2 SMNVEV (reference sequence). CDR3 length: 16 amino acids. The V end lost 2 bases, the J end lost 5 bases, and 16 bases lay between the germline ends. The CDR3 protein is CASSLGVQAIHQPQHF. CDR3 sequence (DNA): TGTGCCAGCAGTTTAGGGGTACAGGCAATACATCAGCCCCAGCATTTT.

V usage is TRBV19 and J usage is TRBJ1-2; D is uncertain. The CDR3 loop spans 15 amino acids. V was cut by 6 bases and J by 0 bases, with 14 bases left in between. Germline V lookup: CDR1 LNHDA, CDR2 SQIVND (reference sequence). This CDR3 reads CASRSAWFSNYGYTF. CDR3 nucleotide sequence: TGTGCCAGTAGATCGGCCTGGTTTTCTAACTATGGCTACACCTTC.

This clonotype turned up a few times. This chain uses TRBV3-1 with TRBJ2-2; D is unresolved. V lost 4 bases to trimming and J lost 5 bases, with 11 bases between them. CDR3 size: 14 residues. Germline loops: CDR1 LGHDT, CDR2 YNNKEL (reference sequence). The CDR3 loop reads CASSRTEETGELFF. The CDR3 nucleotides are TGTGCCAGCAGCCGGACCGAAGAGACCGGGGAGCTGTTTTTT.

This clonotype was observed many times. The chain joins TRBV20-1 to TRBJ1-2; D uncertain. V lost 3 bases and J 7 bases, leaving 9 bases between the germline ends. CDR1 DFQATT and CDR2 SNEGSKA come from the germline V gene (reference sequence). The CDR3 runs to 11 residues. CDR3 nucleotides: TGCAGTGCTAGGGGTATGAGTGGCTACACCTTC. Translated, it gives CSARGMSGYTF.

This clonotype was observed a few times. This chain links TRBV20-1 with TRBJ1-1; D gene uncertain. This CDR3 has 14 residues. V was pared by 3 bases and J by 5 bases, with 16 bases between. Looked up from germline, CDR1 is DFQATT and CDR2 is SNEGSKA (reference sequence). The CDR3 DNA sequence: TGCAGTGCTAGCCGAAGTTTTAGTAGGACTGAAGCTTTCTTT. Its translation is CSASRSFSRTEAFF.

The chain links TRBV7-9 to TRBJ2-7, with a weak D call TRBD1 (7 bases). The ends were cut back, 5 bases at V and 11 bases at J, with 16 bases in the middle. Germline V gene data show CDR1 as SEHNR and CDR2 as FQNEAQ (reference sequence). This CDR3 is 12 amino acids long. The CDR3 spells CASSREDREEYF. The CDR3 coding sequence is TGTGCCAGCAGCAGGGAAGACAGGGAGGAGTACTTC.

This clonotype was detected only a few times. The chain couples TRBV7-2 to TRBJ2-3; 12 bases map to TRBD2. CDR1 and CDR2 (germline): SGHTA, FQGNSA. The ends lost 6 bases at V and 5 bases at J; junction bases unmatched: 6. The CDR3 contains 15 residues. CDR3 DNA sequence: TGTGCCAGCAGTACCAGACTAGCGGGAGTAGATACGCAGTATTTT. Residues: CASSTRLAGVDTQYF.

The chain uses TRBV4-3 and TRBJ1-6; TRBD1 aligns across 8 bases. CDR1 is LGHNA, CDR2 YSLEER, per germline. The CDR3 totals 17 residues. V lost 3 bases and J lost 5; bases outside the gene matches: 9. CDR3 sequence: CASSQELTGADNSPLHF. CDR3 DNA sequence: TGCGCCAGCAGCCAGGAACTGACAGGGGCCGATAATTCACCCCTCCACTTT.

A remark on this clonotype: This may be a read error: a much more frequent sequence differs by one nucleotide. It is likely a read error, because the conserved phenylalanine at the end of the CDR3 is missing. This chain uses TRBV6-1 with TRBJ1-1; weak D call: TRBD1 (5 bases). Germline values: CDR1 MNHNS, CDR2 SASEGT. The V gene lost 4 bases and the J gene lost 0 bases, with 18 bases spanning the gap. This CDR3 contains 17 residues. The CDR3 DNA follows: TGTGCCAGCAGTGGGGGCCGGCAGGTGTTCGTGAACACTGAAGCTTTCTAT. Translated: CASSGGRQVFVNTEAFY.

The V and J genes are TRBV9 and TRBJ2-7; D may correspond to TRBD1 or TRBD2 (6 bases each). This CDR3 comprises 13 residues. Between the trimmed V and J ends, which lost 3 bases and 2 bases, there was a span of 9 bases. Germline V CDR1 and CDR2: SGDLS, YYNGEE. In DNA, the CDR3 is TGTGCCAGCAGCGAGGGGGGCACCTACGAGCAGTACTTC. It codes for CASSEGGTYEQYF.

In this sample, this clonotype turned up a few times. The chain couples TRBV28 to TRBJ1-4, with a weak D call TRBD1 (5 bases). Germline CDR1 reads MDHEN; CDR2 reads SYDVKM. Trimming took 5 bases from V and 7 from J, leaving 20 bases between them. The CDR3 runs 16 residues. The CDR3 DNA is TGTGCCAGCAGTACCCCCAGGGCCCGCTGGGGTGAAAAACTGTTTTTT. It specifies CASSTPRARWGEKLFF.

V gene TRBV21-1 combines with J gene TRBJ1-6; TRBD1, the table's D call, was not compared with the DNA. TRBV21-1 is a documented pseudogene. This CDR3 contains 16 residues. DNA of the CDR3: TGTGCCAGCAGCAAAGTTCCCCTTATTCGTTCTTCACCCCTCCACTTT. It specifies CASSKVPLIRSSPLHF.

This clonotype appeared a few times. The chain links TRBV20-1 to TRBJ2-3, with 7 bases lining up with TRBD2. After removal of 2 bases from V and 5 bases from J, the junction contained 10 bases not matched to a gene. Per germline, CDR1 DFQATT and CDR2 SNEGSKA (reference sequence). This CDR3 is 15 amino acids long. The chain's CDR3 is CSARRWGGGGDTQYF. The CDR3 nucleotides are TGCAGTGCTAGAAGGTGGGGCGGGGGAGGAGATACGCAGTATTTT.

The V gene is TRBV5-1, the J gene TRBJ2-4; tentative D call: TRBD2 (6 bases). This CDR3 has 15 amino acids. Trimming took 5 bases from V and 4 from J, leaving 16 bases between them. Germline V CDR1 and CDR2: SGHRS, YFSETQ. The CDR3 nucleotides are TGCGCCAGCAGTCTAGGAACCGGACTAAAAAACATTCAGTACTTC. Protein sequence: CASSLGTGLKNIQYF.

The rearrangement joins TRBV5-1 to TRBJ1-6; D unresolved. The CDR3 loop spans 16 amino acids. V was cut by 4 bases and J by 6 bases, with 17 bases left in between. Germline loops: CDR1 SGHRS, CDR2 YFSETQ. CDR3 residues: CASSPAAQTVNSPLHF. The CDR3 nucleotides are TGCGCCAGCAGCCCAGCCGCACAGACTGTTAATTCACCCCTCCACTTT.

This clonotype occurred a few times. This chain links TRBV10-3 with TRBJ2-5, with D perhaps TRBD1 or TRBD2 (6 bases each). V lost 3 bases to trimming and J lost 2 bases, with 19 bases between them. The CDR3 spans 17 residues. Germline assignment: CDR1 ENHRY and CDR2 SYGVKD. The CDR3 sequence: CAISEGRSRGPQETQYF. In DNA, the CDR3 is TGTGCCATCAGTGAAGGGAGGAGCAGGGGCCCACAAGAGACCCAGTACTTC.

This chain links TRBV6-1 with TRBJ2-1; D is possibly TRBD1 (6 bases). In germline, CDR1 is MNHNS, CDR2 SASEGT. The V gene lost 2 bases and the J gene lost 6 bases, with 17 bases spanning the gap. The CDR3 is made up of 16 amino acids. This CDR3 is CASSERFGQGTNEQFF. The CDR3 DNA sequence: TGTGCCAGCAGTGAAAGGTTTGGTCAGGGGACCAATGAGCAGTTCTTC.

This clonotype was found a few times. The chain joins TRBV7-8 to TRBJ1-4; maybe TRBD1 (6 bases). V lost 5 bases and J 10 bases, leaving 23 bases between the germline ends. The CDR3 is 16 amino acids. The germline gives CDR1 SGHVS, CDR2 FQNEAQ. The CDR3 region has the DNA TGTGCCAGCAGCACAGCCAATACAGGGTCAGGGGTAAAACTGTTTTTT. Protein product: CASSTANTGSGVKLFF.

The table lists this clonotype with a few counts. CDR3 sequence: CASSFTREGETQYF. As DNA, the CDR3 is TGTGCCAGCAGCTTCACTAGAGAAGGAGAGACCCAGTACTTC. This sequence joins TRBV11-1 and TRBJ2-5; the D gene is possibly TRBD2 (5 bases). CDR3 size: 14 residues. Trimming pared 3 bases from V and 4 bases from J, leaving 12 bases between. Germline V gene data show CDR1 as SGHAT and CDR2 as FQDESV (reference sequence).

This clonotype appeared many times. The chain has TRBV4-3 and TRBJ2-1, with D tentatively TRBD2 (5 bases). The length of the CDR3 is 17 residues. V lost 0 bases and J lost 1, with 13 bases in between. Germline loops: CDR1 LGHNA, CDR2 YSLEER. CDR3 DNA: TGCGCCAGCAGCCAAGAGTTATATGGGAGTTCCTACAATGAGCAGTTCTTC. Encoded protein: CASSQELYGSSYNEQFF.

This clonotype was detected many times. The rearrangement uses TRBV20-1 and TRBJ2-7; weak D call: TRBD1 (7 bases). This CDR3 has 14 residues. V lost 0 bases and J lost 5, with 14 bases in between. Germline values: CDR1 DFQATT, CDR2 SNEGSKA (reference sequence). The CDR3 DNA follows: TGCAGTGCTAGAGATGGCGGGACAGACCACGAGCAGTACTTC. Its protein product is CSARDGGTDHEQYF.

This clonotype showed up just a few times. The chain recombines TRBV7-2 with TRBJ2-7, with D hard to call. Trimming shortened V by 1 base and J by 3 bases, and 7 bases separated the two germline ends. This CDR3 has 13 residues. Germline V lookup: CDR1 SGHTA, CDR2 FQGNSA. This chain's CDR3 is CASSLGANYEQYF. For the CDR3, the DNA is TGTGCCAGCAGCTTAGGGGCCAACTACGAGCAGTACTTC.

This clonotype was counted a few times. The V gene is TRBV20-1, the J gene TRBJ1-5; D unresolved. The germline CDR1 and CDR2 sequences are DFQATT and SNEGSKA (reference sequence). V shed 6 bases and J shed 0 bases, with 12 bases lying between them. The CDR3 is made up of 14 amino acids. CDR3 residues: CSAQKGNSNQPQHF. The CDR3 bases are TGCAGTGCCCAGAAAGGGAATAGCAATCAGCCCCAGCATTTT.

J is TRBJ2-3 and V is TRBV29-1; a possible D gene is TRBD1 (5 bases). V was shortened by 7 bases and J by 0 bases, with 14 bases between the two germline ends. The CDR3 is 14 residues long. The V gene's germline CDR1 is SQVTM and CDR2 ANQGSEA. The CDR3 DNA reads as TGCAGCGCTGACAGAGAAACTAGCACAGATACGCAGTATTTT. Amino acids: CSADRETSTDTQYF.

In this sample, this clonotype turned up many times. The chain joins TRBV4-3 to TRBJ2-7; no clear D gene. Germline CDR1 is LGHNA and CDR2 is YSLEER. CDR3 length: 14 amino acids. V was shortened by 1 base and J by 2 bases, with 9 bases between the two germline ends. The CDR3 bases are TGCGCCAGCAGCCAAGCCTCCGGGCCCTACGAGCAGTACTTC. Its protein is CASSQASGPYEQYF.

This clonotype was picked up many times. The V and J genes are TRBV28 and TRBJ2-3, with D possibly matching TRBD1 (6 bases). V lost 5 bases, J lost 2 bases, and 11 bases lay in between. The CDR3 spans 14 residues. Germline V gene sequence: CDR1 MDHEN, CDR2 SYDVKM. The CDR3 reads CASSVTGDTDTQYF. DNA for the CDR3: TGTGCCAGCAGTGTGACAGGAGACACAGATACGCAGTATTTT.

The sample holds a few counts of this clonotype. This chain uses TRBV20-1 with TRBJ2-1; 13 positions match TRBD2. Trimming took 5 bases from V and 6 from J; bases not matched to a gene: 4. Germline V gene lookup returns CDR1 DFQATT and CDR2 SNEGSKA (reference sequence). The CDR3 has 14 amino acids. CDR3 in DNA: TGCAGTGCTGAACTAGCGGGAGGGGCCAATGAGCAGTTCTTC. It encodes CSAELAGGANEQFF.

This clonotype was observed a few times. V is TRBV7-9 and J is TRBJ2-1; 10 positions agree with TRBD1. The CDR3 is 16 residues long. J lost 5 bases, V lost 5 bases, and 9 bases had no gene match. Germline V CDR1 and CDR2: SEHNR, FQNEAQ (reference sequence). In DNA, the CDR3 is TGTGCCAGCAGCCCGAAGGGACAGGGGAAACACAATGAGCAGTTCTTC. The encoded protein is CASSPKGQGKHNEQFF.

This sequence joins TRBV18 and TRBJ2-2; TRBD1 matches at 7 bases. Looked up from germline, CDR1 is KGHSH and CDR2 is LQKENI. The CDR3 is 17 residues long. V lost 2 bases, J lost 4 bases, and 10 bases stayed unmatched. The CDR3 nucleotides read TGTGCCAGCTCACCAATCAAGGGGGCGCTGGGCACCGGGGAGCTGTTTTTT. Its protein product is CASSPIKGALGTGELFF.

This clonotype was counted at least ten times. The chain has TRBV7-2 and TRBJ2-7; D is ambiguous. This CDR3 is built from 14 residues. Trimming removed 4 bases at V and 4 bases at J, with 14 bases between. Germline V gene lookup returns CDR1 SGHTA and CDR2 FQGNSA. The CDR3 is CASSYVGSNYEQYF. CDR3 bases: TGTGCCAGCAGCTACGTGGGATCGAATTACGAGCAGTACTTC.

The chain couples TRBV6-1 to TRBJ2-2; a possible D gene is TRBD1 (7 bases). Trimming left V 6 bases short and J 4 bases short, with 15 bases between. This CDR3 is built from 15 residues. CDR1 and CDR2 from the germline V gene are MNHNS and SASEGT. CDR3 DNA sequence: TGTGCCAGCAGCCCACAGGGGAGGTCCACCGGGGAGCTGTTTTTT. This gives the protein CASSPQGRSTGELFF.

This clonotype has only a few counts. CDR3 in amino acids: CASSYGRASNQPQHF. CDR3 DNA: TGTGCCAGCAGTTACGGCAGGGCTAGCAATCAGCCCCAGCATTTT. This chain links TRBV6-2 or TRBV6-3 with TRBJ1-5; TRBD1 might be the D (5 bases). The CDR3 extends over 15 amino acids. Germline CDR1 reads MNHEY; CDR2 reads SVGEGT. The ends were cut back, 2 bases at V and 0 bases at J, with 8 bases in the middle.